The 32 T cell receptor beta chains given below trace back to one sample, sequenced in a study of control samples from healthy donors and cancer patients. Sequenced by immunoSEQ multiplex PCR; TCRdb stores in-frame clones only, minus some. This sample has 90,000 to 140,000 clones, with roughly 80% found just once. Sequencing was performed on blood. All receptors come from a woman between 50 and 59 years old in good health.

The chain joins TRBV19 to TRBJ1-6; the D is unclear. Germline V gives CDR1 LNHDA, CDR2 SQIVND (reference sequence). Trimming removed 0 bases at V and 9 bases at J, with 6 bases between. The CDR3 spans 13 residues. The CDR3 nucleotides read TGTGCCAGTAGTATAGAGTCGCTTTCACCCCTCCACTTT. Amino acid sequence: CASSIESLSPLHF. Using reference TRBV19 and TRBJ1-6 for the parts outside the CDR3, the full variable domain is DGGITQSPKYLFRKEGQNVTLSCEQNLNHDAMYWYRQDPGQGLRLIYYSQIVNDFQKGDIAEGYSVSREKKESFPLTVTSAQKNPTAFYLCASSIESLSPLHFGNGTRLTVT.

The J gene is TRBJ2-5, the V gene TRBV9; no clear D. The CDR3 totals 13 residues. Trimming took off 0 bases at V and 2 bases at J, with 5 bases between the two ends. CDR1 is SGDLS and CDR2 is YYNGEE in the germline V gene. In DNA form, the CDR3 reads TGTGCCAGCAGCGTAGTCCGACAAGAGACCCAGTACTTC. Protein product: CASSVVRQETQYF.

This chain uses TRBV11-2 with TRBJ1-1; the match to TRBD1 covers 10 bases. This CDR3 region has 15 residues. Trimming cost V 5 bases and J 4 bases; bases outside gene matches: 7. Per germline, CDR1 SGHAT and CDR2 FQNNGV. As DNA, the CDR3 is TGTGCCAGCAGCCTCCGGGACAGGGGACCCACTGAAGCTTTCTTT. Translated: CASSLRDRGPTEAFF.

This chain joins TRBV28 and TRBJ2-7, with D uncertain. The CDR3 runs 15 residues. With 4 bases removed from V and 1 base from J, the gap between germline ends came to 14 bases. The germline gives CDR1 MDHEN, CDR2 SYDVKM. The CDR3: CASSSPRTRSYEQYF. The CDR3 DNA reads as TGTGCCAGCAGTTCACCCCGTACAAGATCCTACGAGCAGTACTTC.

The chain has TRBV6-1 and TRBJ1-5; D uncertain. Trimming stripped 3 bases from V and 7 bases from J, with 10 bases between. The CDR3 is 13 residues long. CDR1 and CDR2 from the germline V gene are MNHNS and SASEGT. The CDR3 is CASSELQDQPQHF. The CDR3 coding sequence is TGTGCCAGCAGTGAGCTCCAGGACCAGCCCCAGCATTTT.

This clone was detected only once. The chain is built from TRBV29-1 and TRBJ2-2; tentative D call: TRBD1 (6 bases). V was clipped by 6 bases and J by 6 bases, with 8 bases between them. The V gene's germline CDR1 is SQVTM and CDR2 ANQGSEA. The CDR3 is 11 residues long. DNA of the CDR3: TGCAGCGTAAGACAGGCCGGGGAGCTGTTTTTT. It encodes CSVRQAGELFF.

The genes are TRBV7-3 and TRBJ1-1, with D perhaps TRBD1 (5 bases). V dropped 2 bases and J dropped 1 base, with 8 bases sitting between them. CDR3 length: 14 residues. The germline V gene has CDR1 SGHTA and CDR2 FQGTGA. As DNA, the CDR3 is TGTGCCAGCAGCTTATCCGGGGGGAACACTGAAGCTTTCTTT. Encoded protein: CASSLSGGNTEAFF.

The gene calls are TRBV5-1 and TRBJ1-3; perhaps TRBD1 as D (5 bases). CDR1 SGHRS and CDR2 YFSETQ come from the germline V gene. The CDR3 contains 14 residues. Deletions cut 4 bases from V and 4 bases from J, with 12 bases between. Written as DNA, the CDR3 is TGCGCCAGCAGCCCCACAGGTCGAGGAAACACCATATATTTT. This codes for CASSPTGRGNTIYF.

This clone was seen repeatedly, ten times or more. The chain couples TRBV19 to TRBJ1-4; maybe TRBD1 (6 bases). This CDR3 is built from 14 residues. Germline V gene sequence: CDR1 LNHDA, CDR2 SQIVND (reference sequence). Between the trimmed V and J ends, which lost 6 bases and 2 bases, there was a span of 10 bases. The CDR3 DNA reads as TGTGCCAGTAGCCACAGGGCGACTAATGAAAAACTGTTTTTT. This sequence encodes CASSHRATNEKLFF. Full variable domain (rest looked up from reference TRBV19 and TRBJ1-4): DGGITQSPKYLFRKEGQNVTLSCEQNLNHDAMYWYRQDPGQGLRLIYYSQIVNDFQKGDIAEGYSVSREKKESFPLTVTSAQKNPTAFYLCASSHRATNEKLFFGSGTQLSVL.

This chain links TRBV5-1 with TRBJ2-7, with TRBD1 matching over 10 bases. J gave up 5 bases and V 6 bases, and 5 bases lay outside the gene matches. Germline-derived CDR1 and CDR2 are SGHRS and YFSETQ. This CDR3 comprises 13 residues. The CDR3 bases are TGCGCCAGCAAGACAGGGGGCGCGGACGAGCAGTACTTC. This translates into CASKTGGADEQYF.

This chain connects TRBV7-9 to TRBJ2-3; TRBD2 matches at 10 bases. From germline, CDR1 is SEHNR and CDR2 FQNEAQ (reference sequence). CDR3 size: 15 residues. V lost 2 bases to trimming and J lost 2 bases; unmatched junction nucleotides: 1. The CDR3 spells CASSLLAGDTDTQYF. The DNA for the CDR3 is TGTGCCAGCAGCTTACTAGCGGGAGACACAGATACGCAGTATTTT.

The chain carries TRBV4-3 and TRBJ1-4, with 7 bases identical to TRBD1. This CDR3 is 13 amino acids long. The germline CDR1 and CDR2 sequences are LGHNA and YSLEER. With V trimmed by 1 base and J by 13 bases, 6 bases remained unmatched. The CDR3 loop is CASSQGRQGGLFF. CDR3 coding DNA: TGCGCCAGCAGCCAAGGTAGACAGGGAGGACTGTTTTTT.

This rearrangement joins TRBV27 to TRBJ2-5; 9 nucleotides line up with TRBD2. Germline CDR1 is MNHEY and CDR2 is SMNVEV (reference sequence). The CDR3 is made up of 14 amino acids. V was clipped by 5 bases and J by 7 bases; unmatched bases: 8. The CDR3 region is CASSQTSGYGTQYF. In DNA, the CDR3 is TGTGCCAGCAGTCAGACTAGCGGCTACGGGACCCAGTACTTC.

V usage is TRBV4-2 and J usage is TRBJ2-3; 13 bases fit TRBD2. Germline lookup yields CDR1 LGHNA and CDR2 YNFKEQ. V lost 4 bases to trimming and J lost 0 bases; unmatched junction nucleotides: 7. The CDR3 length is 18 residues. This CDR3 is CASSLGLAGTISTDTQYF. The CDR3 coding sequence is TGTGCCAGCAGCCTGGGACTAGCGGGGACGATTAGCACAGATACGCAGTATTTT.

V is TRBV7-2 and J is TRBJ1-1, with D possibly TRBD1 on 5 matching bases. The V gene lost 3 bases and the J gene lost 2 bases, with 13 bases spanning the gap. Germline CDR1 reads SGHTA; CDR2 reads FQGNSA. The CDR3 is 15 amino acids. CDR3 DNA: TGTGCCAGCAGCTTGGTACAGGCCTCTAACACTGAAGCTTTCTTT. Its translation: CASSLVQASNTEAFF. Supplemented by reference TRBV7-2 and TRBJ1-1, the full variable domain reads GAGVSQSPSNKVTEKGKDVELRCDPISGHTALYWYRQSLGQGLEFLIYFQGNSAPDKSGLPSDRFSAERTGGSVSTLTIQRTQQEDSAVYLCASSLVQASNTEAFFGQGTRLTVV.

The J gene is TRBJ1-1, the V gene TRBV28; D possibly corresponds to TRBD1 (5 bases). Germline loops: CDR1 MDHEN, CDR2 SYDVKM. Trimming stripped 1 base from V and 5 bases from J, with 14 bases between. This CDR3 spans 15 amino acids. This chain's CDR3 is CASSLYSSGKTEAFF. The CDR3 region has the DNA TGTGCCAGCAGTTTATACTCGTCAGGGAAGACTGAAGCTTTCTTT.

The chain recombines TRBV13 with TRBJ2-7; perhaps TRBD2 as D (7 bases). The CDR3 covers 14 residues. Deletions cut 0 bases from V and 6 bases from J, with 12 bases between. CDR1 PRHDT and CDR2 FYEKMQ come from the germline V gene (reference sequence). CDR3 in DNA: TGTGCCAGCAGCTTAGGTCGGGGAGGGGGCGAGCAGTACTTC. This gives the protein CASSLGRGGGEQYF.

The chain employs TRBV19 and TRBJ2-5; D uncertain. This CDR3 spans 15 amino acids. The germline CDR1 and CDR2 sequences are LNHDA and SQIVND (reference sequence). Deletions cut 4 bases from V and 3 bases from J, with 15 bases between. The CDR3 nucleotides read TGTGCCAGTAGTAAACAAGACCAGAATAAAGAGACCCAGTACTTC. It yields the protein CASSKQDQNKETQYF.

V is TRBV19 and J is TRBJ1-5; TRBD1 matches at 11 bases. This CDR3 has 16 residues. The germline CDR1 and CDR2 sequences are LNHDA and SQIVND (reference sequence). The V gene end was trimmed by 7 bases and the J gene end by 6 bases; junction bases not matched to a gene: 11. The CDR3 nucleotides are TGTGCCAGTAACGGACAGGGGGCCGGGACAACTCAGCCCCAGCATTTT. Translating it yields CASNGQGAGTTQPQHF.

CDR3 sequence reads: CASSLSGGSGYTF. CDR3 DNA sequence: TGTGCCAGCAGCTTGTCAGGGGGCAGTGGCTACACCTTC. The rearrangement links TRBV5-4 to TRBJ1-2, with 8 positions matching TRBD1. From germline, CDR1 is SGHNT and CDR2 YYREEE (reference sequence). Losses at the gene ends were 1 base for V and 7 bases for J; bases not matched to a gene: 3. The CDR3 spans 13 residues.

The CDR3 protein is CASSQDGTAAYEQYF. The CDR3 region has the DNA TGCGCCAGCAGCCAAGATGGGACGGCGGCCTACGAGCAGTACTTC. The rearrangement joins TRBV4-3 to TRBJ2-7, with D perhaps matching TRBD1 or TRBD2 (5 bases each). Per the germline V gene, CDR1 is LGHNA and CDR2 is YSLEER. The CDR3 runs 15 residues. V was trimmed by 0 bases and J by 2 bases, leaving 11 bases between them.

This sequence joins TRBV5-1 and TRBJ2-7, with 9 positions matching TRBD1. The germline V gene encodes CDR1 SGHRS and CDR2 YFSETQ. Germline trimming cut 0 bases from V and 6 bases from J; bases unmatched to any gene: 13. The CDR3 is 17 amino acids. In DNA, the CDR3 is TGCGCCAGCAGCTTGGGGACAGGGGTTGTCTCAGGGTCCGAGCAGTACTTC. This gives the protein CASSLGTGVVSGSEQYF.

This chain uses TRBV27 with TRBJ1-5; a possible D gene is TRBD1 (6 bases). The germline CDR1 and CDR2 sequences are MNHEY and SMNVEV (reference sequence). The CDR3 has 15 amino acids. With 4 bases removed from V and 4 bases from J, the gap between germline ends came to 14 bases. DNA of the CDR3: TGTGCCAGCAGTTCCTTCCCGGACAGAAATCAGCCCCAGCATTTT. It specifies CASSSFPDRNQPQHF.

The V gene is TRBV19, the J gene TRBJ2-7, with unresolved D. V lost 2 bases, J lost 2 bases, and 10 bases lay in between. The CDR3 runs to 14 residues. The V gene's germline CDR1 is LNHDA and CDR2 SQIVND (reference sequence). The CDR3 DNA reads as TGTGCCAGTAGTATACAGATCCCCCCCTACGAGCAGTACTTC. This codes for CASSIQIPPYEQYF. Full variable domain (outside the CDR3, taken from reference TRBV19 and TRBJ2-7): DGGITQSPKYLFRKEGQNVTLSCEQNLNHDAMYWYRQDPGQGLRLIYYSQIVNDFQKGDIAEGYSVSREKKESFPLTVTSAQKNPTAFYLCASSIQIPPYEQYFGPGTRLTVT.

The gene calls are TRBV7-8 and TRBJ2-3; 7 bases map to TRBD2. Germline lookup yields CDR1 SGHVS and CDR2 FQNEAQ. CDR3 length: 16 residues. Germline trimming cut 4 bases from V and 3 bases from J; bases unmatched to any gene: 10. In DNA form, the CDR3 reads TGTGCCAGCAGCTCCGGACTAGAAGTTGGTACAGATACGCAGTATTTT. Translated: CASSSGLEVGTDTQYF.

The chain has TRBV19 and TRBJ1-5; a weak D match, TRBD1 (5 bases). Trimming pared 10 bases from V and 9 bases from J, leaving 22 bases between. CDR1 is LNHDA, CDR2 SQIVND, per germline (reference sequence). The CDR3 length is 14 residues. CDR3: CATTQTENLMPQHF. The CDR3 DNA follows: TGTGCCACCACCCAGACAGAGAACCTTATGCCCCAGCATTTT.

In its sample, this clone was seen many times. The chain is built from TRBV7-3 and TRBJ2-3; D unclear. This CDR3 spans 11 amino acids. The germline CDR1 and CDR2 sequences are SGHTA and FQGTGA. V was clipped by 1 base and J by 9 bases, with 5 bases between them. Here the CDR3 DNA reads TGTGCCAGCAGCTTAATCGGCACGCAGTATTTT. It specifies CASSLIGTQYF.

This clone was recorded only once. The V and J genes are TRBV6-4 and TRBJ1-1, with D maybe TRBD1 (6 bases). Trimming took 6 bases from V and 4 from J, leaving 18 bases between them. CDR1 and CDR2 from the germline V gene are MRHNA and SNTAGT. This CDR3 comprises 15 residues. CDR3 DNA sequence: TGTGCCAGCAGAGGACAGACTCTAGCTTTCACTGAAGCTTTCTTT. This encodes CASRGQTLAFTEAFF.

V gene TRBV3-1 (or the pseudogene TRBV3-2) combines with J gene TRBJ1-2; 9 bases map to TRBD1. Trimming cost V 1 base and J 7 bases; bases outside gene matches: 4. In germline, CDR1 is LGHDT, CDR2 YNNKEL (reference sequence). The CDR3 has 14 residues. CDR3 bases: TGTGCCAGCAGCCAAGGACAGGGGGAATGTGGCTACACCTTC. Encoded protein: CASSQGQGECGYTF.

The chain uses TRBV5-4 and TRBJ2-2, with 7 nucleotides matching TRBD1. Trimming removed 4 bases from V and 5 bases from J; junction bases left unmatched: 8. CDR1 is SGHNT, CDR2 YYREEE, per germline (reference sequence). The CDR3 is made up of 15 amino acids. CDR3 sequence (DNA): TGTGCCAGCAGCCTCCGACAGGGAAGAACCGGGGAGCTGTTTTTT. Its translation is CASSLRQGRTGELFF.

The rearrangement uses TRBV19 and TRBJ2-7; no firm D call. Germline-derived CDR1 and CDR2 are LNHDA and SQIVND (reference sequence). V gave up 5 bases and J gave up 3 bases, with 5 bases separating them. The CDR3 has 11 amino acids. The CDR3 is CASSRNYEQYF. DNA of the CDR3: TGTGCCAGTAGTCGGAACTACGAGCAGTACTTC.

The chain recombines TRBV6-6 with TRBJ2-1; 8 bases map to TRBD2. Trimming cost V 6 bases and J 6 bases; bases outside gene matches: 13. Germline V lookup: CDR1 MNHNY, CDR2 SVGAGI (reference sequence). The CDR3 totals 16 residues. The chain's CDR3 is CASSREGTSRGNEQFF. In DNA, the CDR3 is TGTGCCAGCAGCCGCGAGGGGACTAGTAGGGGCAATGAGCAGTTCTTC.